This T cell receptor beta chain was obtained from a study of beta chain features in type 1 diabetes (dated by TCRdb to 2016 to 2019). Background for the entire study: No differences in mean age, gender distribution, total cell number or subset yield were found between patients and healthy donors. A total of roughly 100 million sorted cells were examined across all samples, and RNA yield correlated strongly with the number of cells per subset. The study compared TCRB repertoires of sorted circulating CD4+ T cell subsets between recently diagnosed type 1 diabetes patients and matched healthy donors. Whereas all 28 donors provided naive and central memory subsets, regulatory and stem cell-like memory subsets were isolated from just 8 patients and about 8 healthy donors.

A single peripheral blood draw of approximately 100 mL on average was collected from each donor into heparinised tubes. A BD FACSAria II and a panel including CD45RO, CCR7, CD25, CD127, CD95 and CD27 were used to sort naive, central memory, regulatory and stem cell-like memory CD4+ T cells. Every sorted population had a purity above 95%. PBMCs were isolated immediately by Lymphoprep density gradient centrifugation and stained directly without culture. So that batch effects would be minimized, each experiment stained and sorted samples in pairs, pairing one healthy donor with one patient. Paper-wide results and their limitations: A moderate but significant shortening of TCRB CDR3 length was observed in type 1 diabetes patients in all four CD4+ subsets. Because the HLA sub-analyses included only small numbers of individuals, any influence of HLA type on TCRB rearrangement was left unresolved. Naive, central memory and regulatory TCRB repertoires appeared more similar among patients than among healthy donors. PCR might favor shorter templates, but patient and control samples were amplified and corrected together, so any skew would affect both groups equally. Fewer insertions and more nucleotide deletions at VDJ recombination sites were observed in patients with type 1 diabetes, implying thymic rearrangement abnormalities. Because cDNA was sequenced instead of genomic DNA, activated cells with high expression could be over-represented, although the groups did not differ in activation or CD3 levels.

Germline trimming: 4 bases from V, 7 bases from J; junction bases outside gene matches: 4. From its cysteine to its phenylalanine, the CDR3 spans 15 amino acids. The entry retains the CDR3 DNA only, 45 bases that are in frame from base 1. The germline V gene specifies SGHTA as CDR1 and FQGTGA as CDR2. The entire isolated RNA was reverse transcribed using the High Capacity cDNA Reverse Transcription Kit, and thus expressed TCRB transcripts were sequenced. Naive, central memory and regulatory T cell samples underwent deep immunoSEQ sequencing, averaging about 3.57 million total reads per sample. Sorted cells were lysed in RLT buffer and RNA was extracted with DNase-treated RNeasy Micro or Mini kits, depending on cell number. To prevent cross-contamination, each cell subset was processed individually, whereas patient and healthy donor samples were processed jointly. TCRB sequences were amplified from cDNA with the immunoSEQ multiplex PCR, producing 87-bp fragments spanning the CDR3 region. Sequencing of the amplicons was performed on the Illumina HiSeq platform. On the study's bioinformatics: Synthetic template baselines were used to correct PCR bias computationally, reads within Hamming distance 2 were collapsed, and singletons that could not be merged were discarded. By aligning reads against IMGT, V, D and J genes, CDR3 length, and insertions or deletions at six rearrangement sites were assigned. Within each subset, clonotype counts were normalized to the number of sorted cells before true diversity and Gini coefficients were calculated with the tcR R package. The overlap coefficient, calculated on TCRB nucleotide sequences, was used to quantify repertoire sharing. This is the immuneACCESS table as TCRdb keeps it, with only in-frame sequences that have V and J called. A part of the clones is gone; compared with another copy, unresolved V genes explain less than half, and the rest is unexplained. V, J and clone size were drawn from that table, and D and trimming were deduced from the DNA. This sample holds about 210,000 clones; roughly 11% were observed only once. Less than 1.5% of the sample is held by the ten biggest clonotypes.

The table lists this clone with a few counts. Its antigen is unknown. The record has no base qualities; no much larger clone is one base away. The receptor comes from a man aged 18 to 30 in good health. The sequence links TRBV7-3 to TRBJ2-1, with 13 bases matching TRBD2. Sequenced input: central memory CD4+ T cells from blood. The CDR3 protein is CASSSTSGRLNEQFF. The DNA is TGTGCCAGCAGCTCGACTAGCGGGAGGCTTAATGAGCAGTTCTTC. This CDR3, with the reference TRBV7-3 and TRBJ2-1 proteins standing in past its ends, gives the full variable domain GAGVSQTPSNKVTEKGKYVELRCDPISGHTALYWYRQSLGQGPEFLIYFQGTGAADDSGLPNDRFFAVRPEGSVSTLKIQRTERGDSAVYLCASSSTSGRLNEQFFGPGTRLTVL.